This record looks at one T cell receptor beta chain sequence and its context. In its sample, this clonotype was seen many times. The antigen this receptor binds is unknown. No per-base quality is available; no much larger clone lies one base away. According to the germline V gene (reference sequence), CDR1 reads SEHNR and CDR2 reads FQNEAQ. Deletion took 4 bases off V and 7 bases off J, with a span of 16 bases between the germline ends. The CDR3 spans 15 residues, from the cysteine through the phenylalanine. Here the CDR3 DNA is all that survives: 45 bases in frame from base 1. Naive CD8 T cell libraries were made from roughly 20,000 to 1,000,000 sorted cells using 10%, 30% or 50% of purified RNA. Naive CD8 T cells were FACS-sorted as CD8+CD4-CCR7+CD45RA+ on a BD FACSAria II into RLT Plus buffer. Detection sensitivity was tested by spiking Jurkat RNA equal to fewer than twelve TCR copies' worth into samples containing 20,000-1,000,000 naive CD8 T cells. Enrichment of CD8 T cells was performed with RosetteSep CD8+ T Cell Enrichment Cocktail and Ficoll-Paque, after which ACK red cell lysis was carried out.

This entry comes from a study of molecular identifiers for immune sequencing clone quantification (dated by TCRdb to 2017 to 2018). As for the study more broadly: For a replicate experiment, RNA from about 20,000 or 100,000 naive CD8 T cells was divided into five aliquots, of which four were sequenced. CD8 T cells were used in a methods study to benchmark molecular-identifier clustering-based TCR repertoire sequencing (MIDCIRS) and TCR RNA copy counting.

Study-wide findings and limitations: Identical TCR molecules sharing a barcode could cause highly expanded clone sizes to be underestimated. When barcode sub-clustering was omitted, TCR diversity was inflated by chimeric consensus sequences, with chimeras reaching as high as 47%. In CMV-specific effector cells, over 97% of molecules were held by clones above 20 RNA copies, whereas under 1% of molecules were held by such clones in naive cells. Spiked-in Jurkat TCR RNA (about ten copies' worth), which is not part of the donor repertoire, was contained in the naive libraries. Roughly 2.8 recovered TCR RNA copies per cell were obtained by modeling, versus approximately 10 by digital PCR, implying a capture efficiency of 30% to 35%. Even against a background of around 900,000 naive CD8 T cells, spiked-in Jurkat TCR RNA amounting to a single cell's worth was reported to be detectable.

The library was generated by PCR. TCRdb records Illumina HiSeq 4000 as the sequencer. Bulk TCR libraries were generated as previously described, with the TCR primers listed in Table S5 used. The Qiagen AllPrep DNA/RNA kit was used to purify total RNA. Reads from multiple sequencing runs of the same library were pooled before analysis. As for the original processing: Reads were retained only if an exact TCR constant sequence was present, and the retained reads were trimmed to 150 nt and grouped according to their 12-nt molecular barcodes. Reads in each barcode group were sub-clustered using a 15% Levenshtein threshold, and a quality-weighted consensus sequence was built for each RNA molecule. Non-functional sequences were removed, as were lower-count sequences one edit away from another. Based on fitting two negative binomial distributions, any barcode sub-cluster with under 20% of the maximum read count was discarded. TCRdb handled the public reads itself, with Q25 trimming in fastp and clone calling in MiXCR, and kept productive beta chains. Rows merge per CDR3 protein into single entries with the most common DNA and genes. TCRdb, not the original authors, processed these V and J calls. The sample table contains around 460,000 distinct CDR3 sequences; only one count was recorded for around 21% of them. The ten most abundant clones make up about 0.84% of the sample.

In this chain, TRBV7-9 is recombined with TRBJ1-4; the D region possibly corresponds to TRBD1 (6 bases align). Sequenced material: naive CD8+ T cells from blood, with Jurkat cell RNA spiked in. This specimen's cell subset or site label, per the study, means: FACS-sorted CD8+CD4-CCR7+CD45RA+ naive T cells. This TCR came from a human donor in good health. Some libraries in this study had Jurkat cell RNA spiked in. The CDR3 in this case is CASSSYRDRGEKLFF. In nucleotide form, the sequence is TGTGCCAGCAGCTCGTACAGGGATCGAGGTGAAAAACTGTTTTTT.